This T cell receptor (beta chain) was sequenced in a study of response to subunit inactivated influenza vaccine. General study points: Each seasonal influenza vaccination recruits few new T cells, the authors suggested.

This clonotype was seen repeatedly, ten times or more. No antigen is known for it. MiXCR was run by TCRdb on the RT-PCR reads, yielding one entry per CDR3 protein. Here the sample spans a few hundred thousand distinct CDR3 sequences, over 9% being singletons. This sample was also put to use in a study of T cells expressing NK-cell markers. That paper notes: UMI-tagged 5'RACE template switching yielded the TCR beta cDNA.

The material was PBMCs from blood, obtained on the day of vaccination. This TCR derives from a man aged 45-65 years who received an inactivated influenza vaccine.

The CDR3 bases are TGTGCCATCGGGCGGGACTCCAATCAGCCCCAGCATTTT. The encoded protein is CAIGRDSNQPQHF. The chain carries TRBV10-3 and TRBJ1-5, with a tentative D call TRBD1 (5 bases). The V end was cut by 8 bases, the J end by 3 bases, with 11 bases between. The CDR3 sequence is 13 residues long. The V gene's germline CDR1 is ENHRY and CDR2 SYGVKD.